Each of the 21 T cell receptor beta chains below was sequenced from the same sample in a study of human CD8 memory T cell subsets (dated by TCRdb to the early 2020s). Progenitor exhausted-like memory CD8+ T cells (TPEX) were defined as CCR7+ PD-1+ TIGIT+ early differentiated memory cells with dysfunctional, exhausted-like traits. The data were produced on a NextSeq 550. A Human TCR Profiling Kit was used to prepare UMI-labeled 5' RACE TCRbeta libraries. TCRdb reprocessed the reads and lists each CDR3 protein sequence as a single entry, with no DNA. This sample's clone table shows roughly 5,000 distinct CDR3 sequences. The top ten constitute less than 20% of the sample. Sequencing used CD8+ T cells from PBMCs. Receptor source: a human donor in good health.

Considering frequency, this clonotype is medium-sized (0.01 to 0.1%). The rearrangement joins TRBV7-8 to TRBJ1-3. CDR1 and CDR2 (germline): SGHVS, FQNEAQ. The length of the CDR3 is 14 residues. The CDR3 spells CASSFGTSGNTIYF.

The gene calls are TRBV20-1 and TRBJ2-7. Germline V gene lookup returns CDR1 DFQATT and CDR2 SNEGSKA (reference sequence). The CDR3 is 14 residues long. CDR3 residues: CSAEERELSYEQYF.

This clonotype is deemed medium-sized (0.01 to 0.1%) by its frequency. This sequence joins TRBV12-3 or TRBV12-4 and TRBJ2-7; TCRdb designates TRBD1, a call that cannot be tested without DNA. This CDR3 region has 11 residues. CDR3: CASSPGAEQYF.

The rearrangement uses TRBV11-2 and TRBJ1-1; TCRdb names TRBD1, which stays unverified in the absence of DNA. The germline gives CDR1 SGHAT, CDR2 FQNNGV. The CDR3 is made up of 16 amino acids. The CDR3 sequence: CASSFSGGQGGTEAFF.

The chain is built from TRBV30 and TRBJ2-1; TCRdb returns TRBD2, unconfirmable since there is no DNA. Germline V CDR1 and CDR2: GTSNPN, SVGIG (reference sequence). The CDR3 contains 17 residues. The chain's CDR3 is CAWSPLSGAGGIYEQFF. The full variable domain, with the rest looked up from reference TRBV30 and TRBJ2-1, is SQTIHQWPATLVQPVGSPLSLECTVEGTSNPNLYWYRQAAGRGLQLLFYSVGIGQISSEVPQNLSASRPQDRQFILSSKKLLLSDSGFYLCAWSPLSGAGGIYEQFFGPGTRLTVL.

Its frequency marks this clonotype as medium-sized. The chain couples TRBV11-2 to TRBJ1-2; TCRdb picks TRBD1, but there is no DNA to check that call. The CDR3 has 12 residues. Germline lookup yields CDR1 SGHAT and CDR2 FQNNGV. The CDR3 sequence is CASSTSGPGYTF.

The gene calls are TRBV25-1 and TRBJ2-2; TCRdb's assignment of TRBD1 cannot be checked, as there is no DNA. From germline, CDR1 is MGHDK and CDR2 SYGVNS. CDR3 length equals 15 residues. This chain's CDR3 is CASSRDHHKEGELFF.

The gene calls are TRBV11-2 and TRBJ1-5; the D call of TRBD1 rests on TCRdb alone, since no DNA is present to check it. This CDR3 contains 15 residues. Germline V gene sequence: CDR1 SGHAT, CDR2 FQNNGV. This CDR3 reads CASSPGTGDSQPQHF.

The CDR3: CAISELQAYEQYF. The chain uses TRBV10-3 and TRBJ2-7. Germline CDR1 is ENHRY and CDR2 is SYGVKD. This CDR3 comprises 13 residues.

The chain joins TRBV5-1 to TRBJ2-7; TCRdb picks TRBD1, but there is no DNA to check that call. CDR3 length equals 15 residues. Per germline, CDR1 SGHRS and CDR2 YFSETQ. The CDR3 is CASDDGGRSSYEQYF. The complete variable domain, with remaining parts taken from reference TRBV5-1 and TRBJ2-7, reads KAGVTQTPRYLIKTRGQQVTLSCSPISGHRSVSWYQQTPGQGLQFLFEYFSETQRNKGNFPGRFSGRQFSNSRSEMNVSTLELGDSALYLCASDDGGRSSYEQYFGPGTRLTVT.

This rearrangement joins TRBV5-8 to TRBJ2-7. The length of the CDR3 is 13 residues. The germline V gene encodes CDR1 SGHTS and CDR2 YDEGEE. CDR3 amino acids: CASSLGPTYEQYF.

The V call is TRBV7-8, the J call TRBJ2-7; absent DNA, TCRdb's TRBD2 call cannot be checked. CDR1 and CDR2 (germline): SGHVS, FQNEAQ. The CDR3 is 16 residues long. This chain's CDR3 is CASSLEEPGTRMEQYF.

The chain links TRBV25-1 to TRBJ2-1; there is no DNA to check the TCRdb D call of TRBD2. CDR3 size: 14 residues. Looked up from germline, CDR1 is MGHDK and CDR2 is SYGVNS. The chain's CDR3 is CASSHRGGYNEQFF.

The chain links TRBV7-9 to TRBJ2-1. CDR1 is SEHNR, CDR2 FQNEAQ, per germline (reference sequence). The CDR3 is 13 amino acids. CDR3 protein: CASSPDLENEQFF.

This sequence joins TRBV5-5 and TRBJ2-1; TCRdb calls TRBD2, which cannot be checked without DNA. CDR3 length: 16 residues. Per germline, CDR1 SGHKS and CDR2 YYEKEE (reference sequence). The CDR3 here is CASSLELGALHGEQFF.

CDR3 amino acids: CASSLAGSQNIQYF. The V gene is TRBV5-1, the J gene TRBJ2-4. The CDR3 consists of 14 residues. Germline V CDR1 and CDR2: SGHRS, YFSETQ.

CDR3 residues: CASSPSPGTSHRNEQFF. V is TRBV9 and J is TRBJ2-1; as DNA is missing, the TRBD2 call by TCRdb cannot be tested. Germline CDR1 is SGDLS and CDR2 is YYNGEE. The CDR3 runs to 17 residues.

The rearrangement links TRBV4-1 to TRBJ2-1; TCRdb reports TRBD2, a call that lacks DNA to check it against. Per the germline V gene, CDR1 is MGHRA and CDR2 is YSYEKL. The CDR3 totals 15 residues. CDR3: CASSDRLSDDNEQFF.

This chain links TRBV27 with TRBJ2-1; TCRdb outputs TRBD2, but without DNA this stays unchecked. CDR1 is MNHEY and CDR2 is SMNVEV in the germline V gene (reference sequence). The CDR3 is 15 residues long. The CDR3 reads CASTRDFSSYNEQFF.

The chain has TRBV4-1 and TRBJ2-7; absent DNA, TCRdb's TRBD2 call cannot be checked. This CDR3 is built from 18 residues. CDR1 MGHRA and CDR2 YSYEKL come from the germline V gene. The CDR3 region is CASSQENGSGTWSYEQYF.

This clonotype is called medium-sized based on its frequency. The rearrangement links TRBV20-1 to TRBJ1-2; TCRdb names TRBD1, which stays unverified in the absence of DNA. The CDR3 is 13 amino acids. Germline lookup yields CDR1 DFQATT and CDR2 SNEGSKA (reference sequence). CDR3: CSARDEDTIGYTF.